Listed here are 11 T cell receptor beta chains from one sample, sequenced in a study of OX40 agonist ivuxolimab in advanced cancers. Profiling relied on immunoSEQ multiplex PCR, and the TCRdb table lists in-frame clones only, not all of them. The data show 25,000 to 30,000 clones, 90% seen once. Sequenced material: CD4+ or CD8+ T cells sorted from blood, taken in a trial of the OX40 agonist ivuxolimab. These receptors were collected from an adult with an advanced solid tumor such as melanoma, head and neck, liver or kidney cancer.

The V gene is TRBV27, the J gene TRBJ2-2; 10 bases match TRBD2. Unmatched junction bases numbered 13, after V lost 8 bases and J lost 7 bases. Germline CDR1 is MNHEY and CDR2 is SMNVEV (reference sequence). There are 16 residues in the CDR3. CDR3 bases: TGTGCCAGCCGACACTGGCTAGCGGGAGCGGGCGGGGAGCTGTTTTTT. It yields the protein CASRHWLAGAGGELFF.

V gene TRBV27 combines with J gene TRBJ2-7; no clear D gene. Germline-derived CDR1 and CDR2 are MNHEY and SMNVEV (reference sequence). V gave up 5 bases and J gave up 12 bases, with 14 bases separating them. The CDR3 is 11 residues long. The CDR3 nucleotides read TGTGCCAGCAGTCCCTCTAAGGAACCGTACTTC. It yields the protein CASSPSKEPYF.

This clone was picked up one time. This sequence joins TRBV7-9 and TRBJ1-1; 7 positions agree with TRBD1. The CDR3 contains 14 residues. CDR1 SEHNR and CDR2 FQNEAQ come from the germline V gene (reference sequence). Losses at the gene ends were 6 bases for V and 4 bases for J; bases not matched to a gene: 8. CDR3 bases: TGTGCCAGCAGACCCGTCAGGGGGGTCACTGAAGCTTTCTTT. Its translation is CASRPVRGVTEAFF.

This clone has a single count. This rearrangement joins TRBV7-8 to TRBJ2-2, with D maybe TRBD2 (5 bases). Trimming pared 10 bases from V and 6 bases from J, leaving 21 bases between. Germline V gene sequence: CDR1 SGHVS, CDR2 FQNEAQ. This CDR3 is built from 15 residues. The CDR3 sequence: CATTPANRGPGELFF. CDR3 bases: TGTGCCACCACTCCAGCGAATCGAGGGCCCGGGGAGCTGTTTTTT. The full variable domain, completed using reference TRBV7-8 and TRBJ2-2, is GAGVSQSPRYKVAKRGQDVALRCDPISGHVSLFWYQQALGQGPEFLTYFQNEAQLDKSGLPSDRFFAERPEGSVSTLKIQRTQQEDSAVYLCATTPANRGPGELFFGEGSRLTVL.

This chain connects TRBV19 to TRBJ2-5, with a weak D call TRBD2 (5 bases). Germline CDR1 is LNHDA and CDR2 is SQIVND (reference sequence). Trimming pared 6 bases from V and 0 bases from J, leaving 23 bases between. This CDR3 contains 18 residues. In DNA form, the CDR3 reads TGTGCCAGTAGCCCCCGGGGTTTGTTGACTTGGTACCAAGAGACCCAGTACTTC. Its protein product is CASSPRGLLTWYQETQYF.

The chain has TRBV28 and TRBJ2-1, with D perhaps TRBD1 or TRBD2 (5 bases each). This CDR3 region has 15 residues. Looked up from germline, CDR1 is MDHEN and CDR2 is SYDVKM. Trimming removed 3 bases from V and 2 bases from J, with 11 bases in between. The CDR3 loop is CASSLGVSAYNEQFF. CDR3 DNA sequence: TGTGCCAGCAGTTTGGGGGTATCGGCCTACAATGAGCAGTTCTTC.

CDR3 DNA: TGTGCCAGCAGCCAAGATCTAGCGGCCAAATACAATGAGCAGTTCTTC. Residues: CASSQDLAAKYNEQFF. The chain joins TRBV14 to TRBJ2-1, with TRBD2 identical over 7 bases. V lost 0 bases, J lost 4 bases, and 6 bases stayed unmatched. The CDR3 spans 16 residues. Germline assignment: CDR1 SGHDN and CDR2 FVKESK.

V is TRBV9 and J is TRBJ2-2; 9 bases match TRBD1. The CDR3 runs to 17 residues. Germline assignment: CDR1 SGDLS and CDR2 YYNGEE. V dropped 4 bases and J dropped 4; count of bases not matched to a gene: 11. CDR3 protein: CASSLYRGTGITGELFF. The CDR3 DNA reads as TGTGCCAGCAGCCTATATCGGGGGACAGGGATCACCGGGGAGCTGTTTTTT.

Here the CDR3 reads CASSLGPPGIRKGYEQFF. DNA for the CDR3: TGTGCCAGCAGCTTAGGGCCTCCGGGAATCAGAAAAGGCTATGAGCAGTTCTTC. This chain connects TRBV7-6 to TRBJ2-1; D perhaps matches TRBD2 (5 bases). The CDR3 has 18 residues. Deletions cut 1 base from V and 8 bases from J, with 24 bases between. Germline V gene sequence: CDR1 SGHVS, CDR2 FNYEAQ.

The rearrangement uses TRBV27 and TRBJ2-7; TRBD2 matches 9 bases. Looked up from germline, CDR1 is MNHEY and CDR2 is SMNVEV (reference sequence). This CDR3 is built from 15 residues. V trimming: 8 bases; J trimming: 9 bases; junction bases outside the gene matches: 17. The CDR3 protein is CASREGTSFPHGQYF. CDR3 in DNA: TGTGCCAGCCGGGAAGGGACTAGCTTTCCCCATGGGCAGTACTTC.

This clone was counted a single time. The rearrangement joins TRBV4-1 to TRBJ2-2; 10 bases line up with TRBD1. The CDR3 length is 18 residues. Germline loops: CDR1 MGHRA, CDR2 YSYEKL. V gave up 2 bases and J gave up 0 bases; unmatched junction bases: 6. CDR3 coding DNA: TGCGCCAGCAGCCAACGCCAGACAGGGGGCCCGAACACCGGGGAGCTGTTTTTT. The encoded protein is CASSQRQTGGPNTGELFF.